Below are 23 T cell receptor beta chains sequenced from a single sample in a study of human T cells and chemical hapten exposure. The time point: patch test 2, 6 weeks after DPC sensitization. Described treatment: therapeutic diphenylcyclopropenone sensitization with weekly scalp DPC. TCRdb fed the RACE reads into MiXCR, producing one record per CDR3 protein. The sample contains nearly 85,000 distinct CDR3 sequences, roughly 10% of which appear only once. The starting material was whole blood, obtained in connection with sensitization to the hapten diphenylcyclopropenone (DPC). These receptors were collected from a man aged 18 to 29 with alopecia areata. Some clones in this sample may be carry-over from other donors' samples.

The chain couples TRBV7-6 to TRBJ2-2; maybe TRBD2 (6 bases). Germline assignment: CDR1 SGHVS and CDR2 FNYEAQ. The CDR3 runs 15 residues. Between the trimmed V and J ends, which lost 5 bases and 1 base, there was a span of 11 bases. The CDR3 DNA reads as TGTGCCAGCAGCCAAACGGGACTGAACACCGGGGAGCTGTTTTTT. Amino acids: CASSQTGLNTGELFF.

The rearrangement links TRBV3-1 to TRBJ2-7, with TRBD1 matching over 10 bases. The CDR3 length is 14 residues. Germline CDR1 reads LGHDT; CDR2 reads YNNKEL (reference sequence). The V gene end was trimmed by 5 bases and the J gene end by 4 bases; junction bases not matched to a gene: 5. The CDR3 DNA sequence: TGTGCCAGCAGCTGGGACAGGGGAGCATACGAGCAGTACTTC. Translation: CASSWDRGAYEQYF.

J is TRBJ1-2 and V is TRBV19; 7 bases align to TRBD1. Trimming took 5 bases from V and 2 from J; bases not matched to a gene: 8. This CDR3 has 15 residues. Germline V gives CDR1 LNHDA, CDR2 SQIVND (reference sequence). DNA for the CDR3: TGTGCCAGTAGTGGAATGACAGGGAGCAACTATGGCTACACCTTC. It translates to CASSGMTGSNYGYTF.

The sample holds a few counts of this clonotype. The rearrangement links TRBV5-1 to TRBJ2-1; 8 bases line up with TRBD1. The V gene's germline CDR1 is SGHRS and CDR2 YFSETQ. Germline trimming cut 3 bases from V and 6 bases from J; bases unmatched to any gene: 8. This CDR3 region has 15 residues. CDR3 DNA: TGCGCCAGCAGCTCAACCGGGACAGGACGCAATGAGCAGTTCTTC. This sequence encodes CASSSTGTGRNEQFF.

The table lists this clonotype with many counts. V is TRBV6-5 and J is TRBJ1-1; 7 nucleotides agree with TRBD1. The CDR3 is 14 residues long. V shed 8 bases and J 4 bases; nucleotides not matched to a gene: 10. Germline assignment: CDR1 MNHEY and CDR2 SVGAGI. The CDR3 nucleotides are TGTGCCAGCTTGGACAGGAGTTTGTCCACTGAAGCTTTCTTT. Its protein is CASLDRSLSTEAFF.

In this sample, this clonotype turned up many times. V is TRBV5-5 and J is TRBJ1-5; possibly TRBD1 for D (5 bases). The CDR3 consists of 17 residues. V was shortened by 0 bases and J by 4 bases, with 17 bases between the two germline ends. CDR1 is SGHKS, CDR2 YYEKEE, per germline (reference sequence). The DNA for the CDR3 is TGTGCCAGCAGCTTGGCCTGGAGAGGGGTGGCAAATCAGCCCCAGCATTTT. This translates into CASSLAWRGVANQPQHF.

V gene TRBV11-3 combines with J gene TRBJ2-1, with 8 bases fitting TRBD2. From germline, CDR1 is SGHNT and CDR2 YENEEA. This CDR3 is built from 16 residues. Trimming at V came to 2 bases and at J to 4 bases, leaving 7 bases not matched to a gene. CDR3 nucleotide sequence: TGTGCCAGCAGCTTACGGATAGCGGGAACTTACAATGAGCAGTTCTTC. Its translation: CASSLRIAGTYNEQFF.

The table lists this clonotype with many counts. The chain couples TRBV7-6 to TRBJ1-1; D unclear. The length of the CDR3 is 15 residues. CDR1 and CDR2 from the germline V gene are SGHVS and FNYEAQ. Trimming stripped 2 bases from V and 0 bases from J, with 10 bases between. Here the CDR3 reads CASSLRVGMNTEAFF. CDR3 DNA: TGTGCCAGCAGCTTAAGGGTAGGGATGAACACTGAAGCTTTCTTT.

The V gene is TRBV7-9, the J gene TRBJ2-1, with 7 nucleotides matching TRBD2. Looked up from germline, CDR1 is SEHNR and CDR2 is FQNEAQ (reference sequence). The CDR3 is 14 amino acids. With 5 bases clipped from V and 6 bases from J, the junction kept 7 bases outside the gene matches. The CDR3 protein is CASSASGGVNEQFF. Written as DNA, the CDR3 is TGTGCCAGCAGCGCTAGCGGAGGGGTCAATGAGCAGTTCTTC.

This clonotype showed up many times. This chain links TRBV7-3 with TRBJ1-1, with D possibly matching TRBD1 (6 bases). V was pared by 6 bases and J by 6 bases, with 17 bases between. Per germline, CDR1 SGHTA and CDR2 FQGTGA. The CDR3 spans 14 residues. The CDR3 sequence is CASRPLSGDPEAFF. In DNA, the CDR3 is TGTGCCAGCAGACCCCTTTCAGGGGACCCTGAAGCTTTCTTT.

This clonotype has at least ten counts. A junction end diverges from the germline sequence, so it may reflect a read error. This chain connects TRBV27 to TRBJ1-2; 8 bases line up with TRBD1. The length of the CDR3 is 15 residues. The V gene's germline CDR1 is MNHEY and CDR2 SMNVEV (reference sequence). This CDR3 is CASSLSVDRGLPILF. CDR3 nucleotide sequence: TGTGCCAGCAGTTTATCAGTCGACAGGGGCCTGCCTATCCTCTTC.

This clonotype has only a few counts. The chain links TRBV18 to TRBJ2-3; D not resolved. Germline values: CDR1 KGHSH, CDR2 LQKENI. V shed 6 bases and J shed 2 bases, with 12 bases lying between them. This CDR3 region has 14 residues. The CDR3 DNA follows: TGTGCCAGCTCTCAAACAGACACCACAGATACGCAGTATTTT. Translated, it gives CASSQTDTTDTQYF.

J is TRBJ2-7 and V is TRBV11-2; either TRBD1 or TRBD2 may supply D (7 bases each). The V end was cut by 5 bases, the J end by 4 bases, with 9 bases between. The CDR3 runs 12 residues. Germline CDR1 and CDR2: SGHAT and FQNNGV. The CDR3 sequence is CASSQGGYEQYF. CDR3 in DNA: TGTGCCAGCAGCCAGGGGGGGTACGAGCAGTACTTC. Variable domain in full (rest from reference TRBV11-2 and TRBJ2-7): EAGVAQSPRYKIIEKRQSVAFWCNPISGHATLYWYQQILGQGPKLLIQFQNNGVVDDSQLPKDRFSAERLKGVDSTLKIQPAKLEDSAVYLCASSQGGYEQYFGPGTRLTVT.

This chain links TRBV24-1 with TRBJ2-3; D could derive from TRBD1 or TRBD2 (5 bases each). Looked up from germline, CDR1 is KGHDR and CDR2 is SFDVKD. The CDR3 extends over 14 amino acids. The germline V and J ends were trimmed by 6 bases and 4 bases, with 13 bases remaining between them. The CDR3 DNA reads TGTGCCACCAGTCCGCCAGGGAGCCCAGATACGCAGTATTTT. Translated: CATSPPGSPDTQYF.

This clonotype was found a few times. The CDR3 nucleotides read TGTGCCAGCAGGGACGGGGAGCTGTTTTTT. Translating it yields CASRDGELFF. V is TRBV7-3 and J is TRBJ2-2; D gene unclear. CDR3 length: 10 amino acids. Germline V gene data show CDR1 as SGHTA and CDR2 as FQGTGA. V lost 6 bases, J lost 7 bases, and 3 bases lay in between.

This clonotype was seen only once. CDR3 region: CASSPQGGVDTQYF. CDR3 nucleotides: TGTGCCAGCAGCCCTCAGGGGGGCGTAGATACGCAGTATTTT. The chain employs TRBV7-2 and TRBJ2-3, with a weak D call TRBD1 (7 bases). The CDR3 has 14 residues. V was shortened by 5 bases and J by 5 bases, with 14 bases between the two germline ends. CDR1 is SGHTA, CDR2 FQGNSA, per germline. Using reference TRBV7-2 and TRBJ2-3 for the parts outside the CDR3, the full variable domain is GAGVSQSPSNKVTEKGKDVELRCDPISGHTALYWYRQSLGQGLEFLIYFQGNSAPDKSGLPSDRFSAERTGGSVSTLTIQRTQQEDSAVYLCASSPQGGVDTQYFGPGTRLTVL.

Many counts were recorded for this clonotype. This chain uses TRBV10-3 with TRBJ1-2; 10 bases are a match to TRBD1. The CDR3 extends over 12 amino acids. V was clipped by 8 bases and J by 3 bases; unmatched bases: 0. The germline CDR1 and CDR2 sequences are ENHRY and SYGVKD. Here the CDR3 reads CAIGTGDYGYTF. CDR3 DNA sequence: TGTGCCATCGGGACAGGGGACTATGGCTACACCTTC.

This clonotype showed up many times. The chain joins TRBV2 to TRBJ2-7; TRBD1 matches 8 bases. Germline V gene sequence: CDR1 SNHLY, CDR2 FYNNEI. V trimming: 6 bases; J trimming: 0 bases; junction bases outside the gene matches: 7. CDR3 length: 15 amino acids. DNA for the CDR3: TGTGCCAGCAGATTACAGGGGGGCAGCTCCTACGAGCAGTACGTC. Translating gives CASRLQGGSSYEQYV.

A few counts support this clonotype. This sequence joins TRBV12-3 or TRBV12-4 and TRBJ2-3; no clear D gene. The CDR3 consists of 12 residues. V was shortened by 8 bases and J by 2 bases, with 8 bases between the two germline ends. CDR3 amino acids: CASGAYTDTQYF. The CDR3 DNA reads TGTGCCAGCGGAGCTTACACAGATACGCAGTATTTT.

There are many counts of this clonotype. The genes are TRBV24-1 and TRBJ2-3; possible D gene TRBD1, 6 bases. Trimming cost V 0 bases and J 1 base, with 10 bases left between them. Germline V gene data show CDR1 as KGHDR and CDR2 as SFDVKD. The length of the CDR3 is 16 residues. The CDR3 coding sequence is TGTGCCACCAGTGATTTGAGGGACACTCGCACAGATACGCAGTATTTT. It translates to CATSDLRDTRTDTQYF.

This clonotype was observed a few times. The chain carries TRBV6-2 or TRBV6-3 and TRBJ2-5, with D possibly matching TRBD1 (5 bases). Trimming stripped 2 bases from V and 5 bases from J, with 12 bases between. Germline CDR1 and CDR2: MNHEY and SVGEGT. This CDR3 has 14 residues. Here the CDR3 reads CASSYIGDKETQYF. CDR3 DNA: TGTGCCAGCAGTTACATAGGGGATAAGGAGACCCAGTACTTC.

This clonotype was seen many times. The chain employs TRBV9 and TRBJ2-7; the D gene is possibly TRBD2 (6 bases). This CDR3 spans 15 amino acids. From germline, CDR1 is SGDLS and CDR2 YYNGEE. V was trimmed by 4 bases and J by 3 bases, leaving 17 bases between them. The CDR3 nucleotides are TGTGCCAGCAGCCCCGCCGGGACTGGAATCTACGAGCAGTACTTC. Protein sequence: CASSPAGTGIYEQYF.

The CDR3 loop is CASSFSDSEAFF. CDR3 in DNA: TGTGCCAGCAGCTTTTCCGACTCTGAAGCTTTCTTT. The chain combines TRBV5-6 with TRBJ1-1; no definite D call. The CDR3 has 12 amino acids. CDR1 and CDR2 from the germline V gene are SGHDT and YYEEEE. The ends were cut back, 2 bases at V and 6 bases at J, with 8 bases in the middle.